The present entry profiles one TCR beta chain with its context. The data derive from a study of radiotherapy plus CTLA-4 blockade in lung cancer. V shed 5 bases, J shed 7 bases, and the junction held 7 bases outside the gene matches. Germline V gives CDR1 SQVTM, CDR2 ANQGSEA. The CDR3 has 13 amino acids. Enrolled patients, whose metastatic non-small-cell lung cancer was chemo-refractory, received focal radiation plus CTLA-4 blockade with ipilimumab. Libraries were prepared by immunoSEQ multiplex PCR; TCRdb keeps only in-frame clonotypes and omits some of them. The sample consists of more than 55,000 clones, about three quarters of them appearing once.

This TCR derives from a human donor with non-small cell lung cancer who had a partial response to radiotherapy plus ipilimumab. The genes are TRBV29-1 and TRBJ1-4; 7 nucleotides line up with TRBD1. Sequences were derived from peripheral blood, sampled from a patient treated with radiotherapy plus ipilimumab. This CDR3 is CSVSGGRGEKLFF. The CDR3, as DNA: TGCAGCGTTTCAGGGGGAAGGGGTGAAAAACTGTTTTTT. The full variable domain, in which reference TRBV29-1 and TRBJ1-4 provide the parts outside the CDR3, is SAVISQKPSRDICQRGTSLTIQCQVDSQVTMMFWYRQQPGQSLTLIATANQGSEATYESGFVIDKFPISRPNLTFSTLTVSNMSPEDSSIYLCSVSGGRGEKLFFGSGTQLSVL.